This entry features one T cell receptor beta chain sequence. Its antigen remains unidentified. Brentuximab vedotin exposure varied among the patients, all of whom had relapsed after autologous stem cell transplantation. Clones were read by immunoSEQ multiplex PCR, and TCRdb kept only the in-frame ones, dropping some. The sample records about 20,000 clones, around 69% being singletons. These data come from a study of PD-1 blockade in classical Hodgkin lymphoma. Study-level points and caveats: Baseline diversity was lower in partial responders and progressors than complete responders.

CDR1 and CDR2 (germline): ENHRY, SYGVKD. This CDR3 region has 15 residues. V lost 2 bases, J lost 0 bases, and 10 bases lay in between. This receptor was identified in a human donor with classical Hodgkin lymphoma. V is TRBV10-3 and J is TRBJ1-1; D perhaps matches TRBD1 (6 bases). The sample was peripheral blood mononuclear cells (PBMCs), taken before the second cycle of nivolumab. The DNA of the CDR3 is TGTGCCATCAGTGAGCGAGACAGGATGAACACTGAAGCTTTCTTT. Its protein product is CAISERDRMNTEAFF.